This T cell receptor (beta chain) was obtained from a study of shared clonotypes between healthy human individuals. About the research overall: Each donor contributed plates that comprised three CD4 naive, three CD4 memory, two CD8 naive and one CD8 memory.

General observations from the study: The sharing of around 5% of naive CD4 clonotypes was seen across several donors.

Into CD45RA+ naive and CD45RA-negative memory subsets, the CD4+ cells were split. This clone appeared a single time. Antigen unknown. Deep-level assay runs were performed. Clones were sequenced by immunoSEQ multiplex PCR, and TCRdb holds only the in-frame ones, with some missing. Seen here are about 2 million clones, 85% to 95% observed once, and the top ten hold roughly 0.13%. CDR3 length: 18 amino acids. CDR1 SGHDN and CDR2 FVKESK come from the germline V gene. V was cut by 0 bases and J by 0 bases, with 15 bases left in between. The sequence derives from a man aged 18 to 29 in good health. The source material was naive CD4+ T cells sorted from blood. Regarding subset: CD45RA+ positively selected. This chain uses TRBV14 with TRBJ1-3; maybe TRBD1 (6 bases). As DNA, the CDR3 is TGTGCCAGCAGCCAAGAGAAGGACAGCACCCACTCTGGAAACACCATATATTTT. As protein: CASSQEKDSTHSGNTIYF. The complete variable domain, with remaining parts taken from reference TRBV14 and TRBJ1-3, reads EAGVTQFPSHSVIEKGQTVTLRCDPISGHDNLYWYRRVMGKEIKFLLHFVKESKQDESGMPNNRFLAERTGGTYSTLKVQPAELEDSGVYFCASSQEKDSTHSGNTIYFGEGSWLTVV.